What follows are 30 T cell receptor beta chains derived from one specimen sequenced in a study of glioma-infiltrating T cells after dendritic cell vaccination. Sequenced by immunoSEQ multiplex PCR; TCRdb stores in-frame clones only, minus some. This repertoire shows roughly 100,000 clones, about 83% found once; its top ten account for 2.5% to 3%. The material was blood, obtained before dendritic cell vaccination. The receptors originated from a human donor with glioblastoma.

Comments on this clone: At one end the junction does not follow the germline gene, possibly because of a read error. The rearrangement uses TRBV5-4 and TRBJ2-1; no reliable D call. The CDR3 runs 12 residues. CDR1 and CDR2 (germline): SGHNT, YYREEE (reference sequence). The CDR3: CASSLAGLSMLF. CDR3 DNA sequence: TGTGCCAGCAGCTTGGCTGGCTTGTCGATGCTCTTC.

This chain joins TRBV4-2 and TRBJ2-7; 7 nucleotides agree with TRBD2. Germline V CDR1 and CDR2: LGHNA, YNFKEQ. V dropped 1 base and J dropped 0; count of bases not matched to a gene: 9. CDR3 length: 17 amino acids. CDR3 sequence (DNA): TGTGCCAGCAGCCAAGGGATAGGGGAGGGGACCTCCTACGAGCAGTACTTC. This sequence encodes CASSQGIGEGTSYEQYF.

This clone was recorded a few times. The chain carries TRBV6-5 and TRBJ1-6, with 8 positions matching TRBD1. The length of the CDR3 is 15 residues. Germline loops: CDR1 MNHEY, CDR2 SVGAGI. Trimming at V came to 6 bases and at J to 6 bases, leaving 7 bases not matched to a gene. CDR3 sequence reads: CASRGTGEINSPLHF. The CDR3 DNA follows: TGTGCCAGCAGAGGGACAGGAGAAATTAATTCACCCCTCCACTTT.

This chain joins TRBV29-1 and TRBJ1-4; 7 nucleotides match TRBD1. The CDR3 runs to 13 residues. Germline V gives CDR1 SQVTM, CDR2 ANQGSEA. After removal of 0 bases from V and 10 bases from J, the junction contained 5 bases not matched to a gene. In DNA, the CDR3 is TGCAGCGTTGAAGAAAGACAGGGCGTAAAACTGTTTTTT. Protein sequence: CSVEERQGVKLFF.

The chain uses TRBV7-3 and TRBJ2-7; D is possibly TRBD2 (6 bases). Germline CDR1 SGHTA, CDR2 FQGTGA. The CDR3 length is 13 residues. V lost 5 bases, J lost 4 bases, and 12 bases lay in between. The CDR3: CASSAYGGYEQYF. The CDR3 DNA follows: TGTGCCAGCAGCGCCTACGGAGGGTACGAGCAGTACTTC.

This clone was found once. The chain recombines TRBV30 with TRBJ2-1, with D maybe TRBD2 (5 bases). The CDR3 is made up of 13 amino acids. V shed 1 base and J shed 7 bases, with 11 bases lying between them. Germline CDR1 and CDR2: GTSNPN and SVGIG (reference sequence). CDR3 sequence (DNA): TGTGCCTGGAGTGGGAGGTACGGGAATGAGCAGTTCTTC. Its protein product is CAWSGRYGNEQFF.

This chain uses TRBV7-7 with TRBJ1-1; no clear D gene. Between the trimmed V and J ends, which lost 2 bases and 1 base, there was a span of 8 bases. Germline values: CDR1 SSHAT, CDR2 FNYEAQ (reference sequence). This CDR3 is built from 14 residues. The CDR3 sequence: CASSLQVGNTEAFF. The CDR3 DNA reads TGTGCCAGCAGCTTACAGGTCGGGAACACTGAAGCTTTCTTT.

This sequence joins TRBV10-2 and TRBJ2-1; 8 bases fit TRBD1. This CDR3 is built from 14 residues. V lost 8 bases and J lost 4; bases outside the gene matches: 7. Germline loops: CDR1 WSHSY, CDR2 SAAADI. The CDR3 nucleotides are TGCGCCAGCCTTCCGGGACAGGATTACAATGAGCAGTTCTTC. Protein product: CASLPGQDYNEQFF.

This chain joins TRBV5-1 and TRBJ2-7; the match to TRBD2 covers 14 bases. The CDR3 is 17 amino acids. CDR1 SGHRS and CDR2 YFSETQ come from the germline V gene. J gave up 2 bases and V 3 bases, and 7 bases lay outside the gene matches. The CDR3 bases are TGCGCCAGCAGCTGGGGAGGGACTAGCGGGGGAACCTACGAGCAGTACTTC. It specifies CASSWGGTSGGTYEQYF.

This rearrangement joins TRBV9 to TRBJ1-5; no clear D gene. The CDR3 extends over 15 amino acids. Germline V gene data show CDR1 as SGDLS and CDR2 as YYNGEE. The V gene lost 4 bases and the J gene lost 9 bases, with 20 bases spanning the gap. CDR3 nucleotides: TGTGCCAGCAGCCGTAGTGCGGGAACTATGGGGCCCCAGCATTTT. It yields the protein CASSRSAGTMGPQHF.

The V call is TRBV2, the J call TRBJ2-1; 10 nucleotides agree with TRBD2. The V gene's germline CDR1 is SNHLY and CDR2 FYNNEI. V shed 4 bases and J 7 bases; nucleotides not matched to a gene: 7. The CDR3 spans 15 residues. CDR3 loop: CASSVYLAGANEQFF. The CDR3 coding sequence is TGTGCCAGCAGTGTTTACCTAGCGGGGGCTAATGAGCAGTTCTTC.

The chain joins TRBV9 to TRBJ2-1, with TRBD2 identical over 12 bases. Germline values: CDR1 SGDLS, CDR2 YYNGEE. The CDR3 extends over 14 amino acids. The trim removed 4 bases at V and 12 bases at J, leaving 8 bases unmatched. In nucleotides, the CDR3 is TGTGCCAGCAGCACGATGGGGGGACTAGCGGGGCAGTTCTTC. This codes for CASSTMGGLAGQFF.

The chain combines TRBV11-1 with TRBJ2-3; the D gene is possibly TRBD1 (6 bases). This CDR3 has 16 residues. V gave up 6 bases and J gave up 2 bases, with 18 bases separating them. Germline V lookup: CDR1 SGHAT, CDR2 FQDESV (reference sequence). CDR3 region: CASSFPTGPPTDTQYF. As DNA, the CDR3 is TGTGCCAGCAGTTTCCCGACAGGACCTCCCACAGATACGCAGTATTTT.

There are a few counts of this clone. This chain connects TRBV29-1 to TRBJ1-4, with TRBD1 as a possible D gene (5 bases). V lost 4 bases, J lost 0 bases, and 15 bases lay in between. CDR3 size: 16 residues. CDR1 and CDR2 from the germline V gene are SQVTM and ANQGSEA. CDR3 sequence: CSVGGQTGATNEKLFF. CDR3 DNA sequence: TGCAGCGTTGGGGGCCAAACGGGCGCAACTAATGAAAAACTGTTTTTT.

The CDR3 bases are TGTGCCAGCAGTGCCTTACGGACAACTTTGAGCAATGAGCAGTTCTTC. Protein sequence: CASSALRTTLSNEQFF. The chain links TRBV25-1 to TRBJ2-1, with D possibly TRBD1 on 5 matching bases. Germline loops: CDR1 MGHDK, CDR2 SYGVNS. The CDR3 runs to 16 residues. Trimming removed 4 bases at V and 6 bases at J, with 19 bases between.

CDR3 bases: TGCGCCAGCAGCCGGGCGGGACAGGGTCTCAACGAGCAGTACTTC. This codes for CASSRAGQGLNEQYF. This chain uses TRBV5-1 with TRBJ2-7; 9 bases fit TRBD1. Trimming removed 4 bases from V and 5 bases from J; junction bases left unmatched: 10. The CDR3 totals 15 residues. In germline, CDR1 is SGHRS, CDR2 YFSETQ.

The rearrangement uses TRBV7-3 and TRBJ1-1, with D possibly being TRBD1 (6 bases). Germline CDR1 is SGHTA and CDR2 is FQGTGA. The CDR3 has 13 residues. V was clipped by 5 bases and J by 1 base, with 8 bases between them. The CDR3 loop reads CASSVQGNTEAFF. The CDR3 DNA sequence: TGTGCCAGCAGCGTACAGGGGAACACTGAAGCTTTCTTT.

The chain employs TRBV10-3 and TRBJ2-3; 14 nucleotides agree with TRBD2. This CDR3 spans 18 amino acids. The germline CDR1 and CDR2 sequences are ENHRY and SYGVKD. Losses at the gene ends were 6 bases for V and 2 bases for J; bases not matched to a gene: 10. The CDR3 protein is CAIRAGTSGGPLTDTQYF. Here the CDR3 DNA reads TGTGCCATCAGAGCCGGGACTAGCGGGGGCCCTCTCACAGATACGCAGTATTTT.

The chain is built from TRBV18 and TRBJ2-5, with TRBD1 matching over 7 bases. The CDR3 runs 14 residues. Germline V gene sequence: CDR1 KGHSH, CDR2 LQKENI. V was pared by 3 bases and J by 2 bases, with 3 bases of the junction left unmatched. This CDR3 is CASSPDRLQETQYF. The CDR3 nucleotides read TGTGCCAGCTCACCGGACAGGCTGCAAGAGACCCAGTACTTC.

This clone was counted a few times. This chain joins TRBV11-3 and TRBJ2-3; the D gene is possibly TRBD2 (6 bases). Germline CDR1 is SGHNT and CDR2 is YENEEA. The germline V and J ends were trimmed by 5 bases and 8 bases, with 17 bases remaining between them. There are 14 residues in the CDR3. The chain's CDR3 is CASSPGGTAGTQYF. The CDR3 DNA is TGTGCCAGCAGCCCTGGGGGGACTGCGGGTACGCAGTATTTT.

This clone was seen only once. The CDR3 nucleotides are TGTGCCAGCAGCTCGATGACATACGAGCAGTACTTC. Translating it yields CASSSMTYEQYF. The V call is TRBV7-9, the J call TRBJ2-7; D is ambiguous. In germline, CDR1 is SEHNR, CDR2 FQNEAQ (reference sequence). The CDR3 spans 12 residues. V was shortened by 4 bases and J by 4 bases, with 8 bases between the two germline ends.

The chain recombines TRBV19 with TRBJ1-2; D possibly corresponds to TRBD1 (6 bases). Germline V lookup: CDR1 LNHDA, CDR2 SQIVND (reference sequence). V was pared by 7 bases and J by 0 bases, with 15 bases between. The CDR3 contains 15 residues. The CDR3 DNA follows: TGTGCCAGTACCTCACAGGGCGCATCTAACTATGGCTACACCTTC. Its protein product is CASTSQGASNYGYTF.

The CDR3 coding sequence is TGTGCCAGCGGGCCAAGGACTGGCTCCTACGAGCAGTACTTC. Its protein is CASGPRTGSYEQYF. V usage is TRBV4-2 and J usage is TRBJ2-7; D possibly corresponds to TRBD2 (5 bases). CDR3 length: 14 residues. Between the trimmed V and J ends, which lost 8 bases and 0 bases, there was a span of 14 bases. CDR1 is LGHNA and CDR2 is YNFKEQ in the germline V gene.

The table lists this clone with a few counts. The chain couples TRBV20-1 to TRBJ2-1; 9 bases are shared with TRBD2. Germline V CDR1 and CDR2: DFQATT, SNEGSKA (reference sequence). The V and J ends lost 6 bases and 15 bases, in that order; junction bases with no gene match: 9. The CDR3 covers 11 residues. CDR3 DNA sequence: TGCAGTGCCCTCCTAGCGGGGAGGGTGTTCTTC. Protein product: CSALLAGRVFF.

The V gene is TRBV30, the J gene TRBJ2-5, with 14 positions matching TRBD2. The J call may be mistaken, given a closer DNA end match to TRBJ2-7. Germline V lookup: CDR1 GTSNPN, CDR2 SVGIG (reference sequence). CDR3 length equals 15 residues. CDR3 in amino acids: CAWSVGLAGVLEQYF. The CDR3 region has the DNA TGTGCCTGGAGTGTGGGACTAGCGGGAGTCCTCGAGCAGTACTTC.

V and J are TRBV10-1 and TRBJ1-4; D might be TRBD1 (6 bases). The CDR3 covers 13 residues. Trimming stripped 8 bases from V and 8 bases from J, with 15 bases between. Germline V gene data show CDR1 as WNHNN and CDR2 as SYGVQD (reference sequence). CDR3: CASQQGEEEKLFF. CDR3 nucleotides: TGCGCCAGCCAACAGGGTGAGGAAGAAAAACTGTTTTTT.

The chain couples TRBV5-1 to TRBJ2-7; D may be TRBD1 (6 bases). Germline V gene sequence: CDR1 SGHRS, CDR2 YFSETQ. This CDR3 contains 15 residues. V lost 0 bases and J 1 base, leaving 11 bases between the germline ends. This chain's CDR3 is CASSLGRDISYEQYF. CDR3 in DNA: TGCGCCAGCAGCTTGGGCCGGGACATTTCCTACGAGCAGTACTTC.

V is TRBV6-6 and J is TRBJ2-7, with a tentative D call TRBD1 (5 bases). The CDR3 is 12 amino acids. In germline, CDR1 is MNHNY, CDR2 SVGAGI (reference sequence). The germline V and J ends were trimmed by 7 bases and 3 bases, with 10 bases remaining between them. The CDR3 sequence: CASTQGFYEQYF. In DNA, the CDR3 is TGTGCCAGCACCCAGGGATTCTACGAGCAGTACTTC.

V usage is TRBV7-3 and J usage is TRBJ2-5; the D gene is possibly TRBD1 (6 bases). The length of the CDR3 is 17 residues. The V end was cut by 5 bases, the J end by 4 bases, with 23 bases between. The germline CDR1 and CDR2 sequences are SGHTA and FQGTGA. The CDR3 reads CASSLEGRRGRGETQYF. The DNA of the CDR3 is TGTGCCAGCAGCCTCGAGGGACGCAGGGGAAGAGGAGAGACCCAGTACTTC.

V usage is TRBV9 and J usage is TRBJ2-1; weak D call: TRBD2 (5 bases). CDR3 length: 16 residues. The germline V gene encodes CDR1 SGDLS and CDR2 YYNGEE. V was pared by 3 bases and J by 2 bases, with 15 bases between. CDR3 bases: TGTGCCAGCAGCGCCCGAATAGGAGCGGCCTACAATGAGCAGTTCTTC. Residues: CASSARIGAAYNEQFF.